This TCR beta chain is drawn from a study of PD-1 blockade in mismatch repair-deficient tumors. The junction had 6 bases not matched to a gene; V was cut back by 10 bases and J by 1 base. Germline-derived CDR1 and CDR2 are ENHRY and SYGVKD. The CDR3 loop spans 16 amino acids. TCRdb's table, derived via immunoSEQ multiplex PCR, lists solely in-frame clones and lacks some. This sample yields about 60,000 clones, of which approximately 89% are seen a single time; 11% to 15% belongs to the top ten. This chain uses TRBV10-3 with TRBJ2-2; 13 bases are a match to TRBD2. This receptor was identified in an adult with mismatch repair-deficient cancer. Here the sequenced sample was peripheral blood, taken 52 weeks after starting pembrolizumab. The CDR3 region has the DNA TGTGCCACCGGGACTAGCGGGGTGGGGAACACCGGGGAGCTGTTTTTT. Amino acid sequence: CATGTSGVGNTGELFF.